The 3 T cell receptor beta chains below come from one sample, sequenced in a study of blood T cell repertoires in COVID-19. This table comes from immunoSEQ multiplex PCR, and its TCRdb copy is limited to in-frame clones, with some not included. Of around 82,000 clones detected, over 75% appear once; the ten largest clones hold 8.5% to 10%. The source material was peripheral blood. The receptor set was obtained from a man aged 50 to 60 with COVID-19, enrolled during active disease.

The genes are TRBV5-1 and TRBJ2-2, with unresolved D. V lost 4 bases to trimming and J lost 5 bases, with 9 bases between them. CDR3 size: 13 residues. CDR1 and CDR2 (germline): SGHRS, YFSETQ. This CDR3 reads CASSIDKTGELFF. CDR3 coding DNA: TGCGCCAGCAGCATCGACAAGACCGGGGAGCTGTTTTTT.

This clone was recorded once. The rearrangement joins TRBV7-8 to TRBJ2-5, with 7 bases lining up with TRBD1. Trimming cost V 4 bases and J 1 base; bases outside gene matches: 9. The length of the CDR3 is 16 residues. In germline, CDR1 is SGHVS, CDR2 FQNEAQ. The chain's CDR3 is CASSSTVTGLQETQYF. The CDR3 nucleotides are TGTGCCAGCAGCTCAACTGTGACAGGGCTCCAAGAGACCCAGTACTTC.

The chain combines TRBV5-6 with TRBJ1-5, with D maybe TRBD1 (5 bases). Germline V gives CDR1 SGHDT, CDR2 YYEEEE. The germline V and J ends were trimmed by 0 bases and 7 bases, with 11 bases remaining between them. The CDR3 is made up of 14 amino acids. In nucleotides, the CDR3 is TGTGCCAGCAGCTTGGACGCAGGGAACCAGCCCCAGCATTTT. It translates to CASSLDAGNQPQHF.